One sample yielded the 18 T cell receptor beta chains listed below, sequenced in a study of blood T cell repertoires in COVID-19. Using immunoSEQ multiplex PCR, the repertoire was profiled, and TCRdb retains in-frame clones only, with some absent. In the table there are around 370,000 clones, around 90% of which are singletons. Sequencing used peripheral blood. Receptors originate from a man between 18 and 35 years old with active or convalescent COVID-19.

This chain joins TRBV24-1 and TRBJ2-1, with 9 bases fitting TRBD2. Germline lookup yields CDR1 KGHDR and CDR2 SFDVKD. Unmatched junction bases numbered 11, after V lost 4 bases and J lost 5 bases. The length of the CDR3 is 17 residues. The CDR3 nucleotides are TGTGCCACCAGTGACCCCTCGGGCGGGGGGGCCAACAATGAGCAGTTCTTC. As protein: CATSDPSGGGANNEQFF.

J is TRBJ2-3 and V is TRBV28; 8 bases are a match to TRBD2. J was trimmed by 0 bases and V by 5 bases; bases with no gene match: 4. CDR1 MDHEN and CDR2 SYDVKM come from the germline V gene. The CDR3 sequence is 15 residues long. Written as DNA, the CDR3 is TGTGCCAGCAGTAATCAGCGGGGGAGCACAGATACGCAGTATTTT. Translation gives CASSNQRGSTDTQYF. The full variable domain, in which reference TRBV28 and TRBJ2-3 provide the parts outside the CDR3, is DVKVTQSSRYLVKRTGEKVFLECVQDMDHENMFWYRQDPGLGLRLIYFSYDVKMKEKGDIPEGYSVSREKKERFSLILESASTNQTSMYLCASSNQRGSTDTQYFGPGTRLTVL.

V gene TRBV7-9 combines with J gene TRBJ2-7; 7 bases align to TRBD1. The V and J ends lost 4 bases and 3 bases, in that order; junction bases with no gene match: 6. Germline loops: CDR1 SEHNR, CDR2 FQNEAQ (reference sequence). The CDR3 length is 14 residues. The chain's CDR3 is CASSSNGTVYEQYF. CDR3 nucleotides: TGTGCCAGCAGCTCCAACGGGACAGTCTACGAGCAGTACTTC.

The V call is TRBV19, the J call TRBJ1-3, with a possible D match to TRBD1 (5 bases). The CDR3 covers 16 residues. The V gene lost 0 bases and the J gene lost 0 bases, with 9 bases spanning the gap. Germline CDR1 and CDR2: LNHDA and SQIVND (reference sequence). The CDR3 loop is CASSIDSTVSGNTIYF. The CDR3 region has the DNA TGTGCCAGTAGTATAGATTCGACAGTCTCTGGAAACACCATATATTTT.

The rearrangement joins TRBV9 to TRBJ1-5, with D unresolved. V lost 4 bases and J lost 3, with 11 bases in between. The CDR3 is 14 amino acids. The germline CDR1 and CDR2 sequences are SGDLS and YYNGEE. The CDR3 nucleotides are TGTGCCAGCAGCAAGGCTCAGGACAATCAGCCCCAGCATTTT. Protein sequence: CASSKAQDNQPQHF.

This chain joins TRBV19 and TRBJ1-5; D may be TRBD1 (6 bases). Germline CDR1 and CDR2: LNHDA and SQIVND (reference sequence). Trimming removed 1 base from V and 7 bases from J, with 11 bases in between. The CDR3 contains 14 residues. Here the CDR3 reads CASSIAQGQQPQHF. The CDR3 DNA is TGTGCCAGTAGTATAGCGCAGGGGCAACAGCCCCAGCATTTT.

The rearrangement joins TRBV6-2 or TRBV6-3 to TRBJ2-5; 12 nucleotides match TRBD2. Germline V gene data show CDR1 as MNHEY and CDR2 as SVGEGT. This CDR3 is built from 18 residues. V trimming: 2 bases; J trimming: 5 bases; junction bases outside the gene matches: 12. CDR3 region: CASSYHWLAGGPGETQYF. CDR3 DNA sequence: TGTGCCAGCAGTTACCACTGGCTAGCGGGAGGGCCGGGGGAGACCCAGTACTTC.

The J gene is TRBJ2-5, the V gene TRBV6-2 or TRBV6-3; 8 nucleotides align to TRBD2. The CDR3 spans 16 residues. V lost 4 bases and J lost 5; bases outside the gene matches: 12. Germline V gene lookup returns CDR1 MNHEY and CDR2 SVGEGT. The CDR3 here is CASSLSGTSNLETQYF. The DNA for the CDR3 is TGTGCCAGCAGTTTATCCGGGACTAGTAACCTGGAGACCCAGTACTTC.

This chain connects TRBV24-1 to TRBJ2-1, with 7 bases fitting TRBD2. CDR1 and CDR2 from the germline V gene are KGHDR and SFDVKD. V shed 2 bases and J 7 bases; nucleotides not matched to a gene: 10. CDR3 length: 16 amino acids. The CDR3 sequence: CATSDSGLEGWNEQFF. The CDR3 bases are TGTGCCACCAGTGATTCCGGACTAGAAGGGTGGAATGAGCAGTTCTTC.

The rearrangement joins TRBV3-1 (or the pseudogene TRBV3-2) to TRBJ1-5; TRBD1 matches at 10 bases. Germline V gene data show CDR1 as LGHDT and CDR2 as YNNKEL (reference sequence). The V segment lost 0 bases and the J segment 5 bases; nucleotides outside the gene matches: 4. The CDR3 spans 16 residues. CDR3 DNA sequence: TGTGCCAGCAGCCAAGATTCTGGACAGGGGGATCAGCCCCAGCATTTT. It codes for CASSQDSGQGDQPQHF.

The V call is TRBV3-1 (or the pseudogene TRBV3-2), the J call TRBJ1-3; no clear D gene. V lost 3 bases to trimming and J lost 4 bases, with 10 bases between them. Germline V gene data show CDR1 as LGHDT and CDR2 as YNNKEL (reference sequence). The CDR3 loop spans 14 amino acids. The CDR3 DNA is TGTGCCAGCAGCCACCGGGGATCAGGAAACACCATATATTTT. This translates into CASSHRGSGNTIYF.

This clone was counted a single time. The V call is TRBV6-5, the J call TRBJ2-3; TRBD1 might be the D (5 bases). The CDR3 spans 15 residues. Trimming stripped 0 bases from V and 4 bases from J, with 11 bases between. In germline, CDR1 is MNHEY, CDR2 SVGAGI. This CDR3 reads CASSYSDNLPDTQYF. The CDR3, as DNA: TGTGCCAGCAGTTACTCGGACAACCTCCCAGATACGCAGTATTTT.

This clone was observed a few times. The J gene is TRBJ2-7, the V gene TRBV21-1; the table's D gene call, TRBD1, was not cross checked with the DNA. TRBV21-1 is deemed a pseudogene. CDR3 size: 18 residues. The CDR3 coding sequence is TGTGCCAGCAACAAAAGTTCCCCTCCGGGACAGGACTCCTACGAGCAGTACTTC. This translates into CASNKSSPPGQDSYEQYF.

V usage is TRBV4-1 and J usage is TRBJ2-7; tentatively, D is TRBD1 (6 bases). The V end lost 4 bases, the J end lost 4 bases, and 20 bases lay between the germline ends. CDR1 is MGHRA, CDR2 YSYEKL, per germline. This CDR3 is 16 amino acids long. CDR3 nucleotides: TGCGCCAGCAGCCCCTTCTCTCGGGACACCTTATACGAGCAGTACTTC. Protein: CASSPFSRDTLYEQYF.

The chain recombines TRBV2 with TRBJ1-1, with 9 bases identical to TRBD1. This CDR3 comprises 18 residues. The germline CDR1 and CDR2 sequences are SNHLY and FYNNEI. V was pared by 6 bases and J by 11 bases, with 25 bases of the junction left unmatched. Written as DNA, the CDR3 is TGTGCCAGCAGGAGAGATCTCTTCAACAGGGGGCCGAATTCGCGTGCTTTCTTT. Translation: CASRRDLFNRGPNSRAFF.

The V gene is TRBV4-3, the J gene TRBJ1-2, with a weak D call TRBD1 (6 bases). Trimming pared 4 bases from V and 5 bases from J, leaving 14 bases between. The germline gives CDR1 LGHNA, CDR2 YSLEER. The CDR3 totals 14 residues. The CDR3 nucleotides are TGCGCCAGCAGCCGGAATACAGGGAATTATGGCTACACCTTC. Translation gives CASSRNTGNYGYTF.

This clone came up once. This rearrangement joins TRBV24-1 to TRBJ2-5, with D maybe TRBD2 (7 bases). Trimming cost V 4 bases and J 9 bases, with 14 bases left between them. The CDR3 length is 13 residues. From germline, CDR1 is KGHDR and CDR2 SFDVKD. The CDR3 coding sequence is TGTGCCACCAGTGAGGGGGGGCCCGAAGCCCAGTACTTC. Protein sequence: CATSEGGPEAQYF.

The sample holds many counts of this clone. This chain connects TRBV27 to TRBJ2-7; a weak D match, TRBD1 (6 bases). The CDR3 contains 13 residues. V lost 6 bases, J lost 0 bases, and 9 bases lay in between. Germline-derived CDR1 and CDR2 are MNHEY and SMNVEV (reference sequence). Here the CDR3 DNA reads TGTGCCAGCAGCGACAGGAGCTCCTACGAGCAGTACTTC. It is translated as CASSDRSSYEQYF.